This T cell receptor beta chain was sequenced for a study of tumor-infiltrating lymphocytes in primary liver carcinoma. Study-wide points: Blood fell significantly below tumors in its top-250-clone fraction (p = 0.039).

The tissue used was unsorted bulk material of roughly 17-34 mg. RNA and DNA were co-extracted from it with the AllPrep DNA/RNA mini kit. Viable tumor cells exceeded 85% in all tumor samples. Remarks on this clonotype: Antigen specificity is unknown. Germline and junction disagree at one end, which may indicate a read error.

Germline CDR1 reads ENHRY; CDR2 reads SYGVKD. The CDR3 runs to 16 residues. Reverse transcription of around 500 ng total RNA with a constant-region primer produced TCR beta cDNA. Three nested multiplex PCR rounds, a slightly modified ARM-PCR, produced the libraries for TCR beta. Forward primers for TRBV1-TRBV30 and a C-beta reverse primer served the first two PCR rounds, at around 11 cycles each. One entry per CDR3 protein results from TCRdb running MiXCR on the multiplex PCR reads. The table records about 84,000 distinct CDR3 sequences, around 70% of them present only once. This TCR was sampled from a man aged 40-49 years with primary liver carcinoma and hepatitis B virus infection. Specimen: liver tumor tissue from sampling region 1. Stated subset: tumor region T1, superior pole. The rearrangement uses TRBV10-3 and TRBJ2-2; TRBD1 is a possible D gene (6 bases). This chain's CDR3 is CAISESQGVRTGKLFF. DNA for the CDR3: TGTGCCATCAGTGAGTCACAGGGTGTGAGGACCGGGAAGCTATTTTTT.